This T cell receptor beta chain was obtained from a study of T cells in Graves' hyperthyroidism and ophthalmopathy. Germline CDR1 and CDR2: MNHEY and SMNVEV (reference sequence). V was trimmed by 5 bases and J by 0 bases, leaving 10 bases between them. The CDR3 extends over 14 amino acids. Diagnostic assessment was based on clinical symptoms, serum thyroxine and TRAb, thyroid ultrasound and orbital computed tomography. TCR beta CDR3 regions were amplified from RNA. The TCR CDR3 first-round RT-PCR relied on the HTBI primer set. TCRdb reanalysed the multiplex PCR reads using MiXCR and keeps one entry per CDR3 protein. The sample carries roughly 700,000 distinct CDR3 sequences, 15% to 20% recorded once.

The sequenced sample was blood. The rearrangement links TRBV27 to TRBJ1-1; D unresolved. The receptor was derived from a man aged 50 or older with Graves' hyperthyroidism. The CDR3 spells CASSSIWVNTEAFF. CDR3 in DNA: TGTGCCAGCAGTAGCATTTGGGTGAACACTGAAGCTTTCTTT.